The 8 T cell receptor beta chains reported below all come from one sample, sequenced in a study of tumor-infiltrating lymphocytes in primary liver carcinoma. Starting from 500 ng of total RNA, TCR beta cDNA was produced with a primer in the constant region. TCR beta libraries came from three nested multiplex PCR rounds using slightly modified ARM-PCR. A C-beta reverse primer was combined with TRBV1-TRBV30 forward primers in the first two PCR rounds, and each round had approximately 10 cycles. One entry per CDR3 protein results from TCRdb running MiXCR on the multiplex PCR reads. The profile shows 60,000 or so distinct CDR3 sequences, 65% to 80% of them singletons. Unsorted bulk tissue (about 18-30 mg) underwent RNA and DNA co-extraction. The sequencing sample was made of liver tumor tissue from sampling region 2. Specified subset: tumor region T2, inferior pole. Receptors originate from a man aged 40-49 years with primary liver carcinoma and hepatitis B virus infection.

About this clonotype: One junction end does not reproduce the germline sequence, and a read error may be involved. The chain couples TRBV5-5 to TRBJ2-2, with 12 bases fitting TRBD1. The V gene's germline CDR1 is SGHKS and CDR2 YYEKEE (reference sequence). CDR3 length: 17 residues. The CDR3 bases are TGTGCCAGCAGCCTTTCGGGGACAGGGGGCGCCGGCGGGGAGCTGCTTTTT. It yields the protein CASSLSGTGGAGGELLF.

As concerns this clonotype: This CDR3 is missing its conserved last phenylalanine or tryptophan, likely due to a read error. The chain uses TRBV6-2 or TRBV6-3 and TRBJ2-6; tentatively, D is TRBD1 (5 bases). Germline CDR1 and CDR2: MNHEY and SVGEGT. The CDR3 has 13 residues. This CDR3 reads CATRSSGANVLTL. As DNA, the CDR3 is TGTGCCACCCGCAGCTCTGGGGCCAACGTTCTGACTCTC.

This sequence joins TRBV29-1 and TRBJ1-2, with a possible D match to TRBD1 (5 bases). Germline V gene lookup returns CDR1 SQVTM and CDR2 ANQGSEA. The CDR3 contains 15 residues. V lost 3 bases and J 7 bases, leaving 21 bases between the germline ends. The CDR3 nucleotides are TGCAGCGTTGATGAGTTTCAATACGGGGCGAGTGGCTACACCTTC. Translated: CSVDEFQYGASGYTF.

The V gene is TRBV5-4, the J gene TRBJ2-1; either TRBD1 or TRBD2 may fit D (6 bases each). The CDR3 is 15 amino acids. V lost 4 bases and J 8 bases, leaving 19 bases between the germline ends. Per the germline V gene, CDR1 is SGHNT and CDR2 is YYREEE (reference sequence). This CDR3 is CASSPEGGGLYEQFF. The CDR3 nucleotides read TGTGCCAGCAGCCCAGAGGGGGGAGGCCTTTATGAGCAGTTCTTC.

Concerning this clonotype itself: Since a much larger clone is just one base distant, this may be a read error. This chain uses TRBV29-1 with TRBJ1-1; no definite D call. The CDR3 has 13 residues. Germline V CDR1 and CDR2: SQVTM, ANQGSEA. In nucleotides, the CDR3 is TGCAGCGCTCAGAGCCAGAAGAACACTGTAGCTTCCTTT. Its protein is CSAQSQKNTVASF.

Notes on this clonotype: Likely a read error: the CDR3 ends without its conserved phenylalanine or tryptophan. The chain has TRBV11-2 and TRBJ2-2; D not resolved. The CDR3 is 14 residues long. Germline CDR1 and CDR2: SGHAT and FQNNGV. Trimming pared 5 bases from V and 3 bases from J, leaving 10 bases between. CDR3 DNA sequence: TGTGCCAGCAGCACAGACTCGGACACCGGGGAGCTGTTTTAT. Translation gives CASSTDSDTGELFY.

The V gene is TRBV5-6, the J gene TRBJ2-3; TRBD2 aligns across 11 bases. Trimming at V came to 5 bases and at J to 2 bases, leaving 13 bases not matched to a gene. Germline V gene lookup returns CDR1 SGHDT and CDR2 YYEEEE. There are 18 residues in the CDR3. The CDR3 bases are TGTGCCAGCAGTCGCGGGACTAGCGGCATTATTCACACAGATACGCAGTATTTT. Its translation: CASSRGTSGIIHTDTQYF.

As for this clonotype: A much larger clone lies one base from this, so it may be a read error. A read error is likely, as this CDR3 ends without the conserved phenylalanine or tryptophan. This chain uses TRBV29-1 with TRBJ2-3, with 7 positions matching TRBD1. V shed 7 bases, J shed 1 base, and the junction held 5 bases outside the gene matches. Germline CDR1 is SQVTM and CDR2 is ANQGSEA. This CDR3 contains 13 residues. The CDR3 coding sequence is TGCAGCGGAAGACAGGGTGGCACAGATACGCAGTATTAT. Translation: CSGRQGGTDTQYY.